This section outlines one T cell receptor (beta chain) sequence together with its context. The target antigen is unknown. Clones were read by immunoSEQ multiplex PCR, and TCRdb kept only the in-frame ones, dropping some. The sample holds 50,000 to 65,000 clones, around 90% seen once. The data were taken from a study of lymphopenia after photon versus proton radiotherapy. General study findings and limits: Oligoclonal CD8+ Temra expansion after nadir drove photon patients' diversity drop. Larger post-nadir TCR diversity loss correlated inversely with survival in deceased patients.

CDR1 is KGHSH and CDR2 is LQKENI in the germline V gene. CDR3 length equals 18 residues. Trimming removed 6 bases at V and 0 bases at J, with 22 bases between. The rearrangement joins TRBV18 to TRBJ2-3; tentative D call: TRBD1 (7 bases). The sample here was peripheral blood, taken from a patient treated with proton-based radiotherapy. This sequence was found in an elderly man with esophageal cancer. In nucleotides, the CDR3 is TGTGCCAGCTCCATCGTCCCCCAGGGGGGCCTTAGCACAGATACGCAGTATTTT. Translation gives CASSIVPQGGLSTDTQYF.